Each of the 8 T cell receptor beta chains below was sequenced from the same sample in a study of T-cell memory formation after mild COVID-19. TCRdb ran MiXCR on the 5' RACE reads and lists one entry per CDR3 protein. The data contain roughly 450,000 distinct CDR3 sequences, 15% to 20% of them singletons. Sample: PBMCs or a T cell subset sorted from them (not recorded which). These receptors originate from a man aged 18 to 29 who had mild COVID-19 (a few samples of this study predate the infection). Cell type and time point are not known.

The CDR3 bases are TGCGCCAGCAGTCCGGGACAGCCAGGAAACACCATATATTTT. This sequence encodes CASSPGQPGNTIYF. V usage is TRBV5-1 and J usage is TRBJ1-3; TRBD1 matches 7 bases. The CDR3 is made up of 14 amino acids. V shed 5 bases, J shed 4 bases, and the junction held 6 bases outside the gene matches. Germline loops: CDR1 SGHRS, CDR2 YFSETQ. Filled out from reference TRBV5-1 and TRBJ1-3, the complete variable domain reads KAGVTQTPRYLIKTRGQQVTLSCSPISGHRSVSWYQQTPGQGLQFLFEYFSETQRNKGNFPGRFSGRQFSNSRSEMNVSTLELGDSALYLCASSPGQPGNTIYFGEGSWLTVV.

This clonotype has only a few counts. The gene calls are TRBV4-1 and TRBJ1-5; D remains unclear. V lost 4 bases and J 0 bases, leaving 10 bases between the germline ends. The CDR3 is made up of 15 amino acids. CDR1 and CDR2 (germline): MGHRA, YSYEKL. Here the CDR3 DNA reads TGCGCCAGCAGCCCCTCGGACGTTAGCAATCAGCCCCAGCATTTT. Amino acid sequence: CASSPSDVSNQPQHF.

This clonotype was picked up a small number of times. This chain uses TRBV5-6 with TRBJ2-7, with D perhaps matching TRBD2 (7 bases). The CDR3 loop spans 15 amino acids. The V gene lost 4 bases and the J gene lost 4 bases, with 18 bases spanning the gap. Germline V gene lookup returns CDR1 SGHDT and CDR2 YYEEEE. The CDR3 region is CASSPGTPGLYEQYF. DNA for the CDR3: TGTGCCAGCAGCCCCGGGACACCGGGACTATACGAGCAGTACTTC.

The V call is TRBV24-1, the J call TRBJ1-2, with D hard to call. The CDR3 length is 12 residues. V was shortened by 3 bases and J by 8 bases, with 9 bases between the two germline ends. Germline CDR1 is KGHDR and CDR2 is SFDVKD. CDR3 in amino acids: CATSDEKDGYTF. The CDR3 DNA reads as TGTGCCACCAGTGATGAAAAGGACGGCTACACCTTC.

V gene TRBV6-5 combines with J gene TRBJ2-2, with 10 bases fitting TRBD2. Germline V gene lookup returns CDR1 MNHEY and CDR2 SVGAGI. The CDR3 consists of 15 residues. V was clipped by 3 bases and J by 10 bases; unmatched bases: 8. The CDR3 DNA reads TGTGCCAGCAGTTATCCCACTAGCGGGGTTTTGGAGCTGTTTTTT. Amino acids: CASSYPTSGVLELFF.

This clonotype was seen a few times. This CDR3 reads CASTLAGGGIDTQYF. As DNA, the CDR3 is TGTGCCAGCACTCTAGCGGGGGGTGGAATAGATACGCAGTATTTT. The J gene is TRBJ2-3, the V gene TRBV28; 11 nucleotides agree with TRBD2. V lost 7 bases to trimming and J lost 5 bases; unmatched junction nucleotides: 8. This CDR3 has 15 residues. Germline values: CDR1 MDHEN, CDR2 SYDVKM.

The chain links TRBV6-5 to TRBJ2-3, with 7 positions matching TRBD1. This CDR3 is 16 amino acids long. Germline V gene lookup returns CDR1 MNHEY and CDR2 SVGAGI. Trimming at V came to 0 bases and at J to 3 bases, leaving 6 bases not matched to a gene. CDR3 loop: CASSYSTVRGTDTQYF. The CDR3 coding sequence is TGTGCCAGCAGTTACTCGACCGTCAGGGGGACAGATACGCAGTATTTT.

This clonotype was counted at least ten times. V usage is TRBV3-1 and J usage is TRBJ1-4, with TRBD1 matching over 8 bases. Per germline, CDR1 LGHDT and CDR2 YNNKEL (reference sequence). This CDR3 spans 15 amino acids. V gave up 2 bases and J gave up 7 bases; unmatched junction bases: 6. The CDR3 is CASSQRQGKTEKLFF. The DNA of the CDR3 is TGTGCCAGCAGCCAACGACAGGGGAAGACTGAAAAACTGTTTTTT.